There are a few counts of the clone carrying this T cell receptor (beta chain). Assay used: immunoSEQ multiplex PCR; TCRdb lists only in-frame clones, some missing. The repertoire holds around 140,000 clones, with about 86% as singletons. The source of the sample is a study of blood T cell repertoires in COVID-19. CDR1 KGHDR and CDR2 SFDVKD come from the germline V gene. The CDR3 is 15 amino acids. J was trimmed by 6 bases and V by 2 bases; bases with no gene match: 5. This receptor was taken from an older woman with acute or convalescent COVID-19. The material sequenced was peripheral blood. This rearrangement joins TRBV24-1 to TRBJ1-2, with TRBD1 matching 10 bases. CDR3 in amino acids: CATSDSPDRGNGYTF. DNA for the CDR3: TGTGCCACCAGTGATTCCCCGGACAGGGGGAATGGCTACACCTTC.